The 3 T cell receptor beta chains given below trace back to one sample, sequenced in a study of PD-L1 blockade in urothelial cancer. Sequenced by immunoSEQ multiplex PCR; TCRdb stores in-frame clones only, minus some. This table holds 75,000 to 95,000 clones, roughly nine tenths found once. Sequencing used PBMCs, obtained around atezolizumab (anti-PD-L1) treatment. The receptors come from a man in his 60s with urothelial cancer.

The genes are TRBV7-6 and TRBJ2-1, with 12 nucleotides matching TRBD2. The CDR3 covers 14 residues. Germline CDR1 and CDR2: SGHVS and FNYEAQ. V was clipped by 2 bases and J by 7 bases; unmatched bases: 0. This chain's CDR3 is CASSLLAGGNEQFF. In DNA form, the CDR3 reads TGTGCCAGCAGCTTACTAGCGGGGGGGAATGAGCAGTTCTTC.

The chain couples TRBV6-5 to TRBJ1-2; possible D gene TRBD1, 6 bases. The CDR3 is made up of 14 amino acids. From germline, CDR1 is MNHEY and CDR2 SVGAGI. V lost 0 bases, J lost 7 bases, and 12 bases lay in between. CDR3 coding DNA: TGTGCCAGCAGTTACTCACAGGGCCGTGGTGGCTACACCTTC. It translates to CASSYSQGRGGYTF.

This chain connects TRBV9 to TRBJ2-1; 10 positions agree with TRBD2. CDR1 is SGDLS, CDR2 YYNGEE, per germline. This CDR3 contains 17 residues. After removal of 0 bases from V and 5 bases from J, the junction contained 8 bases not matched to a gene. The CDR3 region is CASSVASTSGTHNEQFF. In DNA form, the CDR3 reads TGTGCCAGCAGCGTAGCAAGTACTAGCGGGACCCACAATGAGCAGTTCTTC.